Listed here is a single TCR beta chain. Its antigen is unknown. The V and J ends lost 8 bases and 7 bases, in that order; junction bases with no gene match: 11. CDR3 length equals 15 residues. CDR1 and CDR2 (germline): MNHNS, SASEGT. These data belong to a study of T cells in Graves' hyperthyroidism and ophthalmopathy. Study overall: Peripheral blood was acquired at first diagnosis, ahead of any therapy whatsoever.

Amplified regions were TCR beta CDR3 sequences from RNA transcripts. TCR CDR3 regions were first amplified by RT-PCR with HTBI primers. Via MiXCR, TCRdb re-called the multiplex PCR reads, giving one row per CDR3 protein. Here the sample spans about 500,000 distinct CDR3 sequences, approximately 16% being singletons. General observations from the study: The model's output predicted ophthalmopathy at a median of around 7 months prior to onset. Appearing also in blood were most of the thyroid clonotypes expanded above 0.001.

Exclusion of a patient resulted from uncontrolled infection, other autoimmune disease, pregnancy or lactation. The sequence derives from a woman aged 30 to 39 with Graves' ophthalmopathy. J is TRBJ2-2 and V is TRBV6-1; 9 bases agree with TRBD1. The specimen was blood. CDR3 coding DNA: TGTGCCAGCGAGAAAAACAGGGGGCTGGTCGGGGAGCTGTTTTTT. Its translation is CASEKNRGLVGELFF.